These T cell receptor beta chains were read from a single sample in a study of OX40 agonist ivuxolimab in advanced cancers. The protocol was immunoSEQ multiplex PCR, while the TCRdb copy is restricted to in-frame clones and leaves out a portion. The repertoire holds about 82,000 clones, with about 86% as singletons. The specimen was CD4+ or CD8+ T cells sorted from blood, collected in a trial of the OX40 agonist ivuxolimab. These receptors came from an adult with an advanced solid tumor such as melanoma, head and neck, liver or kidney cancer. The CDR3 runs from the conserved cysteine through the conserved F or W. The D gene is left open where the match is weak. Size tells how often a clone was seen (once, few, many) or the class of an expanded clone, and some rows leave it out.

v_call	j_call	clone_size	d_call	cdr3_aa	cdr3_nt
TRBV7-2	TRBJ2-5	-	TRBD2	CASSLRRGSGLETQYF	TGTGCCAGCAGCTTACGGCGCGGGAGTGGGTTGGAGACCCAGTACTTC
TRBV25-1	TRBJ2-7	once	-	CASSESHGRGYEQYF	TGTGCCAGCAGTGAATCCCATGGACGGGGTTACGAGCAGTACTTC
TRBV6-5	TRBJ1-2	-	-	CASSYGGISGYTF	TGTGCCAGCAGTTATGGGGGGATTAGTGGCTACACCTTC
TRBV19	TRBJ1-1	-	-	CASRPWSRNTEAFF	TGTGCCAGTCGACCCTGGAGTAGGAACACTGAAGCTTTCTTT
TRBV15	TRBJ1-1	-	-	CATSAGGHTEAFF	TGTGCCACCTCCGCTGGGGGACACACTGAAGCTTTCTTT
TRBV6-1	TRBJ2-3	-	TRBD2	CAGTSGRFGTDTQYF	TGTGCCGGGACTAGCGGGAGATTCGGCACAGATACGCAGTATTTT
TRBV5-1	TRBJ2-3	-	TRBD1	CASSARQGTDTQYF	TGCGCCAGCAGCGCCAGACAGGGAACAGATACGCAGTATTTT
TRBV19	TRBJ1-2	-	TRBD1	CATLGTGTDYGYTF	TGTGCCACCTTAGGGACAGGGACGGACTATGGCTACACCTTC
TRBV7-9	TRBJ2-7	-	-	CASGVLTGAEQYF	TGTGCCAGCGGGGTTTTGACGGGGGCCGAGCAGTACTTC
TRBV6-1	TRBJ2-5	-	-	CASTGQLDSGTQYF	TGTGCCAGCACTGGACAACTAGATAGTGGGACCCAGTACTTC
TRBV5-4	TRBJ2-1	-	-	CASSSERPGGFF	TGTGCCAGCAGCTCTGAGCGGCCAGGTGGGTTCTTC
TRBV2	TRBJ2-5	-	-	CASSVTQETQYF	TGTGCCAGCAGTGTGACCCAAGAGACCCAGTACTTC
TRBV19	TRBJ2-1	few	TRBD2	CASKISAGDNEQFF	TGTGCCAGTAAAATCAGCGCGGGAGACAATGAGCAGTTCTTC
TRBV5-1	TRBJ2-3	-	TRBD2	CASSPRLAGGANTDTQYF	TGCGCCAGCAGCCCCAGACTAGCGGGAGGCGCAAACACAGATACGCAGTATTTT
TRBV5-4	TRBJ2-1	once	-	CASSLAGARPDNEQFF	TGTGCCAGCAGCTTGGCGGGAGCCCGACCCGACAATGAGCAGTTCTTC
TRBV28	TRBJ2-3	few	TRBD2	CASPLNRQREVTDTQYF	TGTGCCAGCCCCTTAAACCGGCAGCGGGAGGTCACAGATACGCAGTATTTT
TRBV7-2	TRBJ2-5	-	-	CASRLAVQMETQYF	TGTGCCAGCAGATTAGCGGTTCAAATGGAGACCCAGTACTTC
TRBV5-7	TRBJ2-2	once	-	CASSLTQPSSENTGELFF	TGTGCCAGCAGCCTAACTCAACCCTCTAGCGAAAACACCGGGGAGCTGTTTTTT
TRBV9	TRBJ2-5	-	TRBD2	CASSLRLAGVGETQYF	TGTGCCAGCAGCCTAAGACTAGCGGGAGTCGGGGAGACCCAGTACTTC
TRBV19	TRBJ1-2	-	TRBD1	CASSIGSRQGWDGYTF	TGTGCCAGTAGTATCGGAAGTAGACAGGGTTGGGATGGCTACACCTTC
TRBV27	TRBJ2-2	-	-	CASNARTANTGELFF	TGTGCCAGCAACGCCCGGACGGCGAACACCGGGGAGCTGTTTTTT
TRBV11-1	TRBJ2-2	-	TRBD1	CASSRDRNTGELFF	TGTGCCAGCAGCCGGGACAGGAACACCGGGGAGCTGTTTTTT
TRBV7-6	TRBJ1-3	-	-	CASSPGFPDTIYF	TGTGCCAGCAGCCCCGGGTTCCCGGACACCATATATTTT
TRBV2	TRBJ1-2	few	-	CASSESGGGYGYTF	TGTGCCAGCAGTGAGTCCGGGGGAGGCTATGGCTACACCTTC
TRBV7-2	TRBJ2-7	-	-	CASSTDRSSYEQYF	TGTGCCAGCAGCACAGACAGGAGCTCCTACGAGCAGTACTTC
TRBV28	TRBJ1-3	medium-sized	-	CASSTHNTIYF	TGTGCCAGCAGTACCCACAACACCATATATTTT
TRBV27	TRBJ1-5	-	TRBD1	CASSPGHRGMANNQPQHF	TGTGCCAGCAGTCCCGGACACAGGGGAATGGCCAACAATCAGCCCCAGCATTTT
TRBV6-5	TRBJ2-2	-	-	CASSSGQGVTGELFF	TGTGCCAGCAGTTCAGGGCAGGGAGTAACCGGGGAGCTGTTTTTT
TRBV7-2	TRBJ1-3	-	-	CASSLQGPAGNTIYF	TGTGCCAGCAGCTTACAGGGCCCGGCTGGAAACACCATATATTTT
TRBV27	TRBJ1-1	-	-	CASSLMSKGGNTEAFF	TGTGCCAGCAGTTTAATGTCAAAAGGGGGGAACACTGAAGCTTTCTTT
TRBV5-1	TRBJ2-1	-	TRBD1	CASSLGGTGGIDEQFF	TGCGCCAGCAGCTTGGGCGGGACAGGGGGCATCGATGAGCAGTTCTTC
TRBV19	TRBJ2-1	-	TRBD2	CASSIGGRAHNEQFF	TGTGCCAGTAGTATTGGGGGGAGGGCCCATAATGAGCAGTTCTTC
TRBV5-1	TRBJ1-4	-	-	CASSLWEGEKLFF	TGCGCCAGCAGCCTGTGGGAGGGGGAAAAACTGTTTTTT
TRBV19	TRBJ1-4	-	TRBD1	CASSNRGRAEEKLFF	TGTGCCAGTAGCAACAGGGGGAGGGCCGAGGAAAAACTGTTTTTT
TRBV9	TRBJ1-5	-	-	CASSVGQNSNQPQHF	TGTGCCAGCAGCGTAGGACAGAATAGCAATCAGCCCCAGCATTTT
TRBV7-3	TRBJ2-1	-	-	CASSPARVNEQFF	TGTGCCAGCAGCCCTGCCAGGGTCAATGAGCAGTTCTTC
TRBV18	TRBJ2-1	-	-	CASSPPVGEPTGEQFF	TGTGCCAGCTCACCACCGGTGGGGGAACCCACAGGGGAGCAGTTCTTC